This T cell receptor (beta chain) was obtained from a study of blood T cell repertoires in COVID-19. This clone was counted a few times. TCRdb's copy holds only in-frame clones and misses some; the assay was immunoSEQ multiplex PCR. The sample yields tens of thousands of clones, 70% to 90% seen once. CDR3 length equals 13 residues. Germline lookup yields CDR1 LGHNA and CDR2 YSLEER. Trimming removed 3 bases from V and 3 bases from J, with 8 bases in between. This chain joins TRBV4-3 and TRBJ1-1, with D perhaps TRBD1 (6 bases). This sequence was found in a man in his forties with acute or convalescent COVID-19. What was sequenced was peripheral blood. CDR3 loop: CASSQDRYTEAFF. In DNA form, the CDR3 reads TGCGCCAGCAGCCAGGACAGATACACTGAAGCTTTCTTT.